This TCR beta chain is drawn from a study of technical replicates of blood from a handful of donors. The data were produced by immunoSEQ multiplex PCR, yet TCRdb's version contains in-frame clones alone and is incomplete. The table has more than 80,000 clones, roughly 94% seen once; the top ten hold 0.34%. CDR3 length: 14 residues. CDR1 is SEHNR and CDR2 is FQNEAQ in the germline V gene (reference sequence). The V gene lost 0 bases and the J gene lost 5 bases, with 10 bases spanning the gap. This receptor was identified in a human donor in good health. Sample: T cells isolated from PBMCs. The gene calls are TRBV7-9 and TRBJ2-5, with a possible D match to TRBD2 (5 bases). The CDR3 loop reads CASSLARGGETQYF. CDR3 DNA sequence: TGTGCCAGCAGCTTAGCTCGGGGTGGGGAGACCCAGTACTTC.